This is a list of T cell receptor beta chains from one sample in a study of cytomegalovirus exposure and HLA in healthy donors. The assay was immunoSEQ multiplex PCR, and TCRdb's table has in-frame clones only and misses some. Of more than 85,000 clones listed, about 73% are singletons. The sample was PBMCs. The receptors were sampled from a woman aged 30 to 39 in good health and CMV-seronegative. CDR3s include the opening cysteine and the closing phenylalanine or tryptophan. Fields, in order: J gene, V gene, clone size, D gene, CDR3 DNA, CDR3 protein. A D gene is named only where the DNA matches it firmly. Some rows mark clone size as missing; the rest say once, few, many or name a class of expanded clone.

J gene: TRBJ1-1; V gene: TRBV5-1; clone size: .; D gene: .; CDR3 DNA: TGCGCCAGCAGCTTGTTAATGAACACTGAAGCTTTCTTT; CDR3 protein: CASSLLMNTEAFF
J gene: TRBJ1-5; V gene: TRBV4-2; clone size: .; D gene: TRBD1; CDR3 DNA: TGTGCCAGCAGCCAAGCGGGCGGGACAGGGTTCTTGGGCAATCAGCCCCAGCATTTT; CDR3 protein: CASSQAGGTGFLGNQPQHF
J gene: TRBJ1-4; V gene: TRBV27; clone size: .; D gene: TRBD1; CDR3 DNA: TGTGCCAGCAGTTCCGGGACAGGGGAACGGCTGTTTTTT; CDR3 protein: CASSSGTGERLFF
J gene: TRBJ2-7; V gene: TRBV7-9; clone size: .; D gene: TRBD1; CDR3 DNA: TGTGCCAGCAGCCCAGCTCCGGGACAGGGCCCCTACGAGCAGTACTTC; CDR3 protein: CASSPAPGQGPYEQYF
J gene: TRBJ2-3; V gene: TRBV2; clone size: .; D gene: TRBD1; CDR3 DNA: TGTGCCAGCATACCGGGACAGGGGATAACAGATACGCAGTATTTT; CDR3 protein: CASIPGQGITDTQYF
J gene: TRBJ2-5; V gene: TRBV5-1; clone size: few; D gene: TRBD2; CDR3 DNA: TGCGCCAGCAGCTTAGCGGGGGGGCCAGAGACCCAGTACTTC; CDR3 protein: CASSLAGGPETQYF
J gene: TRBJ1-1; V gene: TRBV9; clone size: few; D gene: .; CDR3 DNA: TGTGCCAGCAGCGCGCTAGGACAGATGAACACTGAAGCTTTCTTT; CDR3 protein: CASSALGQMNTEAFF
J gene: TRBJ1-1; V gene: TRBV5-1; clone size: .; D gene: .; CDR3 DNA: TGCGCCAGCAGCTCGGGGAACACTGAAGCTTTCTTT; CDR3 protein: CASSSGNTEAFF
J gene: TRBJ2-7; V gene: TRBV6-5; clone size: .; D gene: TRBD1; CDR3 DNA: TGTGCCAGCAGCTCCGGACAGGGGGCGATCGAGCAGTACTTC; CDR3 protein: CASSSGQGAIEQYF
J gene: TRBJ1-5; V gene: TRBV27; clone size: .; D gene: .; CDR3 DNA: TGTGCCAGCAGAGGGGCAGGGGGCAATCAGCCCCAGCATTTT; CDR3 protein: CASRGAGGNQPQHF
J gene: TRBJ1-2; V gene: TRBV7-9; clone size: .; D gene: .; CDR3 DNA: TGTGCCAGCAGCCCTCCGGCGGGGTTTAACTATGGCTACACCTTC; CDR3 protein: CASSPPAGFNYGYTF
J gene: TRBJ2-1; V gene: TRBV7-3; clone size: .; D gene: TRBD2; CDR3 DNA: TGTGCCAGCAGCCCCCTCGGCGGGGGTCATGAGCAGTTCTTC; CDR3 protein: CASSPLGGGHEQFF
J gene: TRBJ1-2; V gene: TRBV6-5; clone size: .; D gene: .; CDR3 DNA: TGTGCCAGCAGTTACGGGGGGGCTAGGGGCTATGGCTACACCTTC; CDR3 protein: CASSYGGARGYGYTF
J gene: TRBJ1-4; V gene: TRBV6-5; clone size: .; D gene: TRBD1; CDR3 DNA: TGTGCCAGCTCCAGGGGGCGCGATGAAAAACTGTTTTTT; CDR3 protein: CASSRGRDEKLFF
J gene: TRBJ1-1; V gene: TRBV30; clone size: .; D gene: TRBD1; CDR3 DNA: TGTGCCTGGGCGGGACAGTGGAGCACTGAAGCTTTCTTT; CDR3 protein: CAWAGQWSTEAFF
J gene: TRBJ2-2; V gene: TRBV28; clone size: .; D gene: .; CDR3 DNA: TGTGCCAGCAGTTTACCGGGAGCGGCCACCGGGGAGCTGTTTTTT; CDR3 protein: CASSLPGAATGELFF
J gene: TRBJ1-2; V gene: TRBV5-1; clone size: .; D gene: TRBD1; CDR3 DNA: TGCGCCAGCAGCTTGGGCGGGACAGGGGCGAGCGGCTACACCTTC; CDR3 protein: CASSLGGTGASGYTF
J gene: TRBJ2-2; V gene: TRBV5-1; clone size: .; D gene: .; CDR3 DNA: TGCGCCAGCAGCATTGAGGGACACCTCACCGGGGAGCTGTTTTTT; CDR3 protein: CASSIEGHLTGELFF
J gene: TRBJ2-7; V gene: TRBV6-5; clone size: .; D gene: TRBD1; CDR3 DNA: TGTGCCACCGGGACAGGGCAATACGAGCAGTACTTC; CDR3 protein: CATGTGQYEQYF
J gene: TRBJ2-1; V gene: TRBV28; clone size: .; D gene: .; CDR3 DNA: TGTGCCAGCAGGGAGGGTTACTTCTCCTACAATGAGCAGTTCTTC; CDR3 protein: CASREGYFSYNEQFF
J gene: TRBJ1-1; V gene: TRBV12-5; clone size: .; D gene: TRBD1; CDR3 DNA: TGTGCTAGTGGTTTCTGGACAGGGGCTAACACTGAAGCTTTCTTT; CDR3 protein: CASGFWTGANTEAFF
J gene: TRBJ2-7; V gene: TRBV9; clone size: .; D gene: TRBD1; CDR3 DNA: TGTGCCAGCAGCGTACAGGGGGCCCCTCTCTACGAGCAGTACTTC; CDR3 protein: CASSVQGAPLYEQYF
J gene: TRBJ2-6; V gene: TRBV30; clone size: .; D gene: TRBD2; CDR3 DNA: TGTGCCTGGAGTGAGCGGGGGATCTCTGGGGCCAACGTCCTGACTTTC; CDR3 protein: CAWSERGISGANVLTF
J gene: TRBJ1-4; V gene: TRBV5-6; clone size: .; D gene: .; CDR3 DNA: TGTGCCAGCAGCCTCCCAGGGTATGATGAAAAACTGTTTTTT; CDR3 protein: CASSLPGYDEKLFF
J gene: TRBJ2-3; V gene: TRBV6-4; clone size: .; D gene: TRBD2; CDR3 DNA: TGTGCCAGCAGTCCCGGACTAGCGGGCCCCGATACGCAGTATTTT; CDR3 protein: CASSPGLAGPDTQYF
J gene: TRBJ2-5; V gene: TRBV5-1; clone size: .; D gene: TRBD2; CDR3 DNA: TGCGCCAGCAGCTTGGCTCAGCGGGAGAGGCAAGAGACCCAGTACTTC; CDR3 protein: CASSLAQRERQETQYF
J gene: TRBJ2-7; V gene: TRBV4-1; clone size: .; D gene: .; CDR3 DNA: TGCGCCAGCAGCCAAGATACACTACTCTACGAGCAGTACTTC; CDR3 protein: CASSQDTLLYEQYF
J gene: TRBJ1-5; V gene: TRBV7-2; clone size: .; D gene: .; CDR3 DNA: TGTGCCAGCAGCTTAGGGGGGCTGAGCAATCAGCCCCAGCATTTT; CDR3 protein: CASSLGGLSNQPQHF
J gene: TRBJ1-1; V gene: TRBV30; clone size: .; D gene: .; CDR3 DNA: TGTGTACAGGTGCCTGTCAACACTGAAGCTTTCTTT; CDR3 protein: CVQVPVNTEAFF
J gene: TRBJ1-2; V gene: TRBV27; clone size: .; D gene: TRBD1; CDR3 DNA: TGTGCCAGCAAGACAGGGGATTACTATGGCTACACCTTC; CDR3 protein: CASKTGDYYGYTF
J gene: TRBJ2-1; V gene: TRBV7-2; clone size: few; D gene: TRBD1; CDR3 DNA: TGTGCCAGCAGCCCCGGGACAGGTCGCGAGCAGTTCTTC; CDR3 protein: CASSPGTGREQFF
J gene: TRBJ1-5; V gene: TRBV6-5; clone size: few; D gene: .; CDR3 DNA: TGTGCCAGCAGTTACTCCAGGGAACAGCCCCAGCATTTT; CDR3 protein: CASSYSREQPQHF
J gene: TRBJ2-5; V gene: TRBV19; clone size: .; D gene: TRBD2; CDR3 DNA: TGTGCCAGTAGTATGCGGGGGGGCCCAGAGACCCAGTACTTC; CDR3 protein: CASSMRGGPETQYF
J gene: TRBJ2-7; V gene: TRBV28; clone size: .; D gene: TRBD1; CDR3 DNA: TGTGCCAGCAGGGACAGGGGTCCCTACGAGCAGTACTTC; CDR3 protein: CASRDRGPYEQYF
J gene: TRBJ1-3; V gene: TRBV21-1; clone size: .; D gene: .; CDR3 DNA: TGTGCCAGCAGCCAGATGCTTCGACAGAGAGGAAACACCATATATTTT; CDR3 protein: CASSQMLRQRGNTIYF